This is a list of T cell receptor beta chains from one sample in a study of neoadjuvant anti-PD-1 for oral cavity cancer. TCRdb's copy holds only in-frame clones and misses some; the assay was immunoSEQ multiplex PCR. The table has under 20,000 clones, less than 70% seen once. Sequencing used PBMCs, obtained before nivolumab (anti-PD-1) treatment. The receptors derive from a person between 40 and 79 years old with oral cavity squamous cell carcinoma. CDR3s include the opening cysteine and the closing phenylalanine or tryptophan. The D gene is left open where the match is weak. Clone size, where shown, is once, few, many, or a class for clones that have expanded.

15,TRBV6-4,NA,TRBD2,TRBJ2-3,TGTGCCAGCAGTGACGGCGTAGCGGGAGTAGATACGCAGTATTTT,CASSDGVAGVDTQYF
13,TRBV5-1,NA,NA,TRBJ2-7,TGCGCCAGCAGCCCCGGGGACTCCTACGAGCAGTACTTC,CASSPGDSYEQYF
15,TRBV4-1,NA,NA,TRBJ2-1,TGCGCCAGCAGCCAAGATCTCGTGCAGGGCTATGAGCAGTTCTTC,CASSQDLVQGYEQFF
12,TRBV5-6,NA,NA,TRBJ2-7,TGTGCCAGCAGCTTGGGGATCTACGAGCAGTACTTC,CASSLGIYEQYF
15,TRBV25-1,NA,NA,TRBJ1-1,TGTGCCAGCAAAGGGTCCCCAGGGGCGACCACTGAAGCTTTCTTT,CASKGSPGATTEAFF
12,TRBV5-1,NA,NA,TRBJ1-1,TGCGCCAGCAGCTTAGACGACACTGAAGCTTTCTTT,CASSLDDTEAFF
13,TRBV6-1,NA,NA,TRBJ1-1,TGTGCCAGCAGTACTCAGGGAACCACTGAAGCTTTCTTT,CASSTQGTTEAFF
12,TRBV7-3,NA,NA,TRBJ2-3,TGTGCCAGCAGCTTAGAGGGGCAAAGGCAGTATTTT,CASSLEGQRQYF
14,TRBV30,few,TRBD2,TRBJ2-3,TGTGCCTGGAGTGTAAGCGGGAGAGGCGATACGCAGTATTTT,CAWSVSGRGDTQYF
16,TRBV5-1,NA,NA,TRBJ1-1,TGCGCCAGCAGCTTGGAAGTCAGGGGCACGAACACTGAAGCTTTCTTT,CASSLEVRGTNTEAFF
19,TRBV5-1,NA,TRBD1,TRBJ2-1,TGCGCCAGCAGCTTGGAGGGGATCTCTAGGACAGGGGTCGGCAATGAGCAGTTCTTC,CASSLEGISRTGVGNEQFF
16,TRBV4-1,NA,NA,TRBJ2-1,TGCGCCAGCAGCCTTAGCGACGGGGGCCAGTACAATGAGCAGTTCTTC,CASSLSDGGQYNEQFF
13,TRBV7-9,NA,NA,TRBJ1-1,TGTGCCAGCAGCTTAGCCACCCGGGCTGAAGCTTTCTTT,CASSLATRAEAFF
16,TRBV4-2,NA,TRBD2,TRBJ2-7,TGTGCCAGCAGCCAAGCGTCAGCTAGCGGTGCCTACGAGCAGTACTTC,CASSQASASGAYEQYF
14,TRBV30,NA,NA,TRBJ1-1,TGTGCCTGGAGTAAAGGTCTCGGTGGGACTGAAGCTTTCTTT,CAWSKGLGGTEAFF
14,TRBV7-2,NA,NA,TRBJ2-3,TGTGCCAGCAGCCTTGGGCTTAGCACAGATACGCAGTATTTT,CASSLGLSTDTQYF
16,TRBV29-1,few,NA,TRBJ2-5,TGCAGCGTTAGAAGGGACGCACTAGGGGGGCAAGAGACCCAGTACTTC,CSVRRDALGGQETQYF
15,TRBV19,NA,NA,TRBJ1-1,TGTGCCAGTAGTATAGATGCGGGGTCAAACACTGAAGCTTTCTTT,CASSIDAGSNTEAFF
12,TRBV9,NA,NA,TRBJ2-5,TGTGCCAGCAGCGATAGTGGGGAGACCCAGTACTTC,CASSDSGETQYF
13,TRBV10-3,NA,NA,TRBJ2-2,TGTGCCATCAGTGATGGGGCGGGCGGGGAGCTGTTTTTT,CAISDGAGGELFF
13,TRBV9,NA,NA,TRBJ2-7,TGTGCCAGCAGCGTGGACCTGAGGGCCCCTCCGCGATTC,CASSVDLRAPPRF
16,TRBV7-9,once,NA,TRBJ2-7,TGTGCCAGCAGCTTAGCGTTAGGGACGAGCTCCTACGAGCAGTACTTC,CASSLALGTSSYEQYF
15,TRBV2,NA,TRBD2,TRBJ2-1,TGTGCCAGCAGTGAAATGGCTAGCGGGAGCAATGAGCAGTTCTTC,CASSEMASGSNEQFF
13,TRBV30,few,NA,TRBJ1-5,TGTGCCTTCCTGGCGGCGGCTAATCAGCCCCAGCATTTT,CAFLAAANQPQHF
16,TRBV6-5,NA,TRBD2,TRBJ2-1,TGTGCCAGCAGTTCCCCCGGACTAGCTCCAGTGAATGAGCAGTTCTTC,CASSSPGLAPVNEQFF
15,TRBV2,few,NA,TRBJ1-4,TGTGCCAGCAGTGAAAAAGGGCCCAGCACCGAAAAACTGTTTTTT,CASSEKGPSTEKLFF
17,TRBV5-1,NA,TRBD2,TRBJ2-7,TGCGCCAGCAGCTTGGTAGGGGCGACTAGCAGTTACTACGAGCAGTACTTC,CASSLVGATSSYYEQYF
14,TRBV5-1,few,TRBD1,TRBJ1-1,TGCGCCAGCAGCGCAGGGGGCCCTAACACTGAAGCTTTCTTT,CASSAGGPNTEAFF
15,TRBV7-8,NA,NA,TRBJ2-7,TGTGCCAGCAGCTATCCCCCAGCGGCCTCCTACGAGCAGTACTTC,CASSYPPAASYEQYF
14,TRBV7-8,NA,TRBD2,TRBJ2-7,TGTGCCAGCAGCGTTATGACGGGGGGCTACGAGCAGTACTTC,CASSVMTGGYEQYF
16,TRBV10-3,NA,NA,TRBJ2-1,TGTGCCATCAGTGAGTCATACCAGGGGTCCTACAATGAGCAGTTCTTC,CAISESYQGSYNEQFF
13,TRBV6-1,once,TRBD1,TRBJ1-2,TGTGCCAGTTCTATACAGGGGGTAGATGGCTACACCTTC,CASSIQGVDGYTF
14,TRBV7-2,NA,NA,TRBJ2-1,TGTGCCAGCAGCTTGGTTAGCGGATACAATGAGCAGTTCTTC,CASSLVSGYNEQFF
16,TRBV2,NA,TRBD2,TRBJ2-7,TGTGCCAGCAGTGCACCCGTAGCGGGAGTCACTTACGAGCAGTACTTC,CASSAPVAGVTYEQYF
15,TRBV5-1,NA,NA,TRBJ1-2,TGCGCCAGCAGCCTAGGGACGGCCTCCCCCTATGGCTACACCTTC,CASSLGTASPYGYTF
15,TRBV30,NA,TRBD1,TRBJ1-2,TGTGCCTGGAGTGCAAGGGGACAGTCCAACTATGGCTACACCTTC,CAWSARGQSNYGYTF
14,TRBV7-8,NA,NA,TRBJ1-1,TGTGCCAGCAGCTTAACGGAGACGAACACTGAAGCTTTCTTT,CASSLTETNTEAFF
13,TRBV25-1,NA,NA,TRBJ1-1,TGTGCCAGCAGTGAAATAAGGGCGGGAGAAGCTTTCTTT,CASSEIRAGEAFF
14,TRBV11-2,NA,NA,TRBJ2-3,TGTGCCAGCAGCTTAGAGGGACCCCAGGATACGCAGTATTTT,CASSLEGPQDTQYF
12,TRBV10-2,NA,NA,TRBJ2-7,TGCGCCAGCAGTGAGCGAGGGTACGAGCAGTACTTC,CASSERGYEQYF
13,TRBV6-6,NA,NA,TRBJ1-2,TGTGCCATCCGTCTAAGTAAGAACTATGGCTACACCTTC,CAIRLSKNYGYTF
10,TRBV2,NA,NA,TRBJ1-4,TGTGCCAGCAGGCGACAGGAACTGTTTTTT,CASRRQELFF
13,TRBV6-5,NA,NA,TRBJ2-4,TGTGCCAGCAAGGACTCCCAGTCAGGCATTCAGTACTTC,CASKDSQSGIQYF
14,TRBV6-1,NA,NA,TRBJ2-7,TGTGCCAGCAGTGAAGGGACAACCTCCTACGAGCAGTACTTC,CASSEGTTSYEQYF
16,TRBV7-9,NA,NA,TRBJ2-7,TGTGCCAGCAGCTTAACCGCAGGGGGACTCTCCTACGAGCAGTACTTC,CASSLTAGGLSYEQYF
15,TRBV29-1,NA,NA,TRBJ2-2,TGCAGCGTTACTTTGCAGGGAAAGAACACCGGGGAGCTGTTTTTT,CSVTLQGKNTGELFF
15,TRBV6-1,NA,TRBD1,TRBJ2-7,TGTGCCAGCAGCATCGGACAGGGGTCTACCTACGAGCAGTACTTC,CASSIGQGSTYEQYF
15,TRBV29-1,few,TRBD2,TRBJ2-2,TGCAGCGGGGTAGCGGGAGCAACGAACACCGGGGAGCTGTTTTTT,CSGVAGATNTGELFF
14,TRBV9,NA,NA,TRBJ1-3,TGTGCCAGCAGCGTAGCCGGGGAGGGAAACACCATATATTTT,CASSVAGEGNTIYF
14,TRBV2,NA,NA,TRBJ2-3,TGTGCCAGTAACCTAGCGCTTTGGGCAGATACGCAGTATTTT,CASNLALWADTQYF
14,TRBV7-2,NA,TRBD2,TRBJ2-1,TGTGCCAGCAGCTTGGGACTAGCAGGCAATGAGCAGTTCTTC,CASSLGLAGNEQFF
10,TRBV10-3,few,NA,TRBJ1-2,TGTGCCATCAGGAACGGGGGCTACACCTTC,CAIRNGGYTF
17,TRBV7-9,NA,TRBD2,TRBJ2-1,TGTGCCAGCAGCTTAGGATCTGGCGGGGAGGGGTACAATGAGCAGTTCTTC,CASSLGSGGEGYNEQFF
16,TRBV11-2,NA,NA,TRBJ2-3,TGTGCCAGCAGCGGGCCCGGGGGGCCAAGCACAGATACGCAGTATTTT,CASSGPGGPSTDTQYF
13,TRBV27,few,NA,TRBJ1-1,TGTGCCAGCAGTCCCCATGACAGGTTTGAAGCTTTCTTT,CASSPHDRFEAFF